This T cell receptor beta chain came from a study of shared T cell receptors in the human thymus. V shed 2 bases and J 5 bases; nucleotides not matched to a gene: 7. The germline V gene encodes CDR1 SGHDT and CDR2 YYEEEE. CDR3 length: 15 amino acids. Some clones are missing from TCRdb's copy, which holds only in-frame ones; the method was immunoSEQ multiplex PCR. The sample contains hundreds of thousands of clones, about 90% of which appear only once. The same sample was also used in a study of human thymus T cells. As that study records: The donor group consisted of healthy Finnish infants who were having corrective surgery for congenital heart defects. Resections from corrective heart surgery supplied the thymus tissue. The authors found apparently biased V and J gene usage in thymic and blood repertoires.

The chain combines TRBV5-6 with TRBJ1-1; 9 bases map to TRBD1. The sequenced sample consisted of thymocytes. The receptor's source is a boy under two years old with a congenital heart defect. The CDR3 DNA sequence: TGTGCCAGCAGCTTACACAGGGGGCGAGGGACTGAAGCTTTCTTT. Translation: CASSLHRGRGTEAFF.